This T cell receptor beta chain comes out of a study of blood T cell repertoires in COVID-19. About the research overall: The cDNA or gDNA used as material had been derived from T cells, B-cell-depleted T cells, or PBMCs.

Sequencing was performed with immunoSEQ multiplex PCR; in TCRdb, only in-frame clones are kept and a portion is missing. The sample lists around 94,000 clones, about 80% seen once, with roughly 6.3% in the top ten. This receptor was obtained from a man aged 60 to 69 with acute or convalescent COVID-19. What was sequenced was peripheral blood.

The CDR3 nucleotides read TGTGCCAGCAGCTTCGGACAGTTCACTAGCAATCAGCCCCAGCATTTT. Its protein product is CASSFGQFTSNQPQHF. The chain combines TRBV5-6 with TRBJ1-5; tentatively, D is TRBD1 (6 bases). This CDR3 region has 16 residues. CDR1 is SGHDT, CDR2 YYEEEE, per germline. Trimming took 2 bases from V and 0 from J, leaving 12 bases between them.